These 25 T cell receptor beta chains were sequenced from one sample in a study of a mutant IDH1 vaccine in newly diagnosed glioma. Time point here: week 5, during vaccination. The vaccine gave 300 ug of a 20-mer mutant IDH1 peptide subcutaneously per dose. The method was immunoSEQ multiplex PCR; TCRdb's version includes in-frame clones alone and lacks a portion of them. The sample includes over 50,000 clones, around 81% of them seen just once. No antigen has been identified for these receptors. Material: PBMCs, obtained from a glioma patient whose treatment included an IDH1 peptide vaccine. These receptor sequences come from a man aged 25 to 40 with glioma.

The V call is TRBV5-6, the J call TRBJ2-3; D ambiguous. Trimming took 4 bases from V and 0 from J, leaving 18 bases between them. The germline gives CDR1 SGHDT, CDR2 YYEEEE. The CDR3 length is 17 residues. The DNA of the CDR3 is TGTGCCAGCAGCCGTGGGGTCGCCAGCCCCAGCACAGATACGCAGTATTTT. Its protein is CASSRGVASPSTDTQYF.

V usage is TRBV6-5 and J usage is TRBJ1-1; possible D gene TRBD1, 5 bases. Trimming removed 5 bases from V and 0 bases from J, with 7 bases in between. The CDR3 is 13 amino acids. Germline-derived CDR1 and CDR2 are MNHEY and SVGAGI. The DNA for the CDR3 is TGTGCCAGCAGTCGACAGATGAACACTGAAGCTTTCTTT. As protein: CASSRQMNTEAFF.

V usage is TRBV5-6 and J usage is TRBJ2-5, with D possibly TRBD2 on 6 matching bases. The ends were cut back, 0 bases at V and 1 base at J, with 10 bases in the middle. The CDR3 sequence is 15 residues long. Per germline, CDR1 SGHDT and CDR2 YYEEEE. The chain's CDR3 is CASSLVGEVQETQYF. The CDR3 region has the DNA TGTGCCAGCAGCTTGGTAGGGGAGGTCCAAGAGACCCAGTACTTC.

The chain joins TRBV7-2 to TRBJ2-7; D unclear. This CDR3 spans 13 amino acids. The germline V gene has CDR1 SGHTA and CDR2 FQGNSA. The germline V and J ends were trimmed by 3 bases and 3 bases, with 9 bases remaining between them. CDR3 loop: CASSFASVYEQYF. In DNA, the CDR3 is TGTGCCAGCAGCTTCGCGTCAGTCTACGAGCAGTACTTC.

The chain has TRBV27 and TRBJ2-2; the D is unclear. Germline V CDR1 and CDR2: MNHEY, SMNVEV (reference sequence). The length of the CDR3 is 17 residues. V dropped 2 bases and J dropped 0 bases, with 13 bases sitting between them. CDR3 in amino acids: CASSLSSFLSNTGELFF. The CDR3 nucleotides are TGTGCCAGCAGTTTAAGCAGTTTCCTCTCGAACACCGGGGAGCTGTTTTTT.

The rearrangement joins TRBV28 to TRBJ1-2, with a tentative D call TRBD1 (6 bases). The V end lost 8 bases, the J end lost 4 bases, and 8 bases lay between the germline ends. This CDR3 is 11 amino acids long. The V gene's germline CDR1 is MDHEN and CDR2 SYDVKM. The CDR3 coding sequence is TGTGCCAGCGGGGGGGCCTATGGCTACACCTTC. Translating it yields CASGGAYGYTF.

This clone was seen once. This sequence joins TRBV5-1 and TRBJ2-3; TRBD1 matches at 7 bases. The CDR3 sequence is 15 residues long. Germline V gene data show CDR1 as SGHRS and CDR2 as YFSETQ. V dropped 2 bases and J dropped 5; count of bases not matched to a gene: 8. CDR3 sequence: CASSLLTGVGDTQYF. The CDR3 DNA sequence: TGCGCCAGCAGCTTACTAACAGGGGTGGGAGATACGCAGTATTTT.

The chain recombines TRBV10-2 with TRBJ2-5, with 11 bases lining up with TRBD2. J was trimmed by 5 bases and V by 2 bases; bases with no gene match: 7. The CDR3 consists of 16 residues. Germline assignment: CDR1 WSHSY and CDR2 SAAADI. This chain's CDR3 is CASSEIPSGGMETQYF. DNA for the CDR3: TGCGCCAGCAGTGAGATACCTAGCGGGGGGATGGAGACCCAGTACTTC.

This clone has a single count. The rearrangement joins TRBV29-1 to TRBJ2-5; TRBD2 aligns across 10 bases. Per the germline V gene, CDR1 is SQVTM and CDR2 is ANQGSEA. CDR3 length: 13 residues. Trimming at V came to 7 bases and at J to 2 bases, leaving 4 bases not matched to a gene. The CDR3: CSASGGRQETQYF. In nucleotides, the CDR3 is TGCAGCGCTAGCGGGGGCCGTCAAGAGACCCAGTACTTC.

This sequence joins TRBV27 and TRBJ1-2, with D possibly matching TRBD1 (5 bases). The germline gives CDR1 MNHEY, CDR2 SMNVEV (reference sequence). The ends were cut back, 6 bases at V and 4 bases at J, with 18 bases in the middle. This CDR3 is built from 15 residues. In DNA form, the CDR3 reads TGTGCCAGCAGCTTAACAGGAATTTCTCTCTATGGCTACACCTTC. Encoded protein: CASSLTGISLYGYTF.

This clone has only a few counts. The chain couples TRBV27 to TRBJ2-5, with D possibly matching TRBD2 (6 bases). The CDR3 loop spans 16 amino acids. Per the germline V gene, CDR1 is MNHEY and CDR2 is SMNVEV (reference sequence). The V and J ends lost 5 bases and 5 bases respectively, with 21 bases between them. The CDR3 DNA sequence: TGTGCCAGCAGTAACCGGGAGTTAAGTTCCGGGGAGACCCAGTACTTC. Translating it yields CASSNRELSSGETQYF.

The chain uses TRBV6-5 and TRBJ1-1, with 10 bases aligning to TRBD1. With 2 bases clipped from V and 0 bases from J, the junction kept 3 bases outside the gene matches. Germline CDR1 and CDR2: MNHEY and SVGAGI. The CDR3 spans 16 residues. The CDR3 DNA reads TGTGCCAGCAGTTACGTGACAGGGGGCTTGAACACTGAAGCTTTCTTT. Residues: CASSYVTGGLNTEAFF.

The CDR3 spells CASSLPGYNEQFF. CDR3 bases: TGTGCCAGCAGCTTGCCGGGGTACAATGAGCAGTTCTTC. The genes are TRBV5-6 and TRBJ2-1, with D maybe TRBD2 (5 bases). Germline V gene lookup returns CDR1 SGHDT and CDR2 YYEEEE. The CDR3 covers 13 residues. Trimming cost V 1 base and J 4 bases, with 6 bases left between them.

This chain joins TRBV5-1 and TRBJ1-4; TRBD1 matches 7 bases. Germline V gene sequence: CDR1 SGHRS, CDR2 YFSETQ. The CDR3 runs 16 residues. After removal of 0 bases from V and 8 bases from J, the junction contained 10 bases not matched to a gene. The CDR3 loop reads CASSLGQGGLKEKLFF. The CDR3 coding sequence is TGCGCCAGCAGCTTGGGACAGGGCGGATTAAAGGAAAAACTGTTTTTT.

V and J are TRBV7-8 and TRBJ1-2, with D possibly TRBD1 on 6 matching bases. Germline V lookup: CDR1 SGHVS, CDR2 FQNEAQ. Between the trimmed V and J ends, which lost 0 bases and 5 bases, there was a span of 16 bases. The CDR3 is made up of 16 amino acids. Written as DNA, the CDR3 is TGTGCCAGCAGCTTAGCCCGACAGGTGGGGGCTTATGGCTACACCTTC. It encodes CASSLARQVGAYGYTF. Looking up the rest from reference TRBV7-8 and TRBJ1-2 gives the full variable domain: GAGVSQSPRYKVAKRGQDVALRCDPISGHVSLFWYQQALGQGPEFLTYFQNEAQLDKSGLPSDRFFAERPEGSVSTLKIQRTQQEDSAVYLCASSLARQVGAYGYTFGSGTRLTVV.

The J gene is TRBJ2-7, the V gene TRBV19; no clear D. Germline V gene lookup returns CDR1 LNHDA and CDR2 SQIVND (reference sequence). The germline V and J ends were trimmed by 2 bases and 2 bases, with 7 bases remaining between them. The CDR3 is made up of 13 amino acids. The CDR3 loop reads CASSITSTYEQYF. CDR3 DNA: TGTGCCAGTAGTATAACGAGTACCTACGAGCAGTACTTC.

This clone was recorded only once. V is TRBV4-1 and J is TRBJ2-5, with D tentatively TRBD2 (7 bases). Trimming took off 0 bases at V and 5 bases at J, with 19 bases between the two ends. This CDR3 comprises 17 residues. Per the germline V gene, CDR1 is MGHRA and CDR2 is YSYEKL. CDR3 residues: CASSQDRGGAYMETQYF. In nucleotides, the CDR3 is TGCGCCAGCAGCCAAGATAGGGGGGGGGCTTATATGGAGACCCAGTACTTC.

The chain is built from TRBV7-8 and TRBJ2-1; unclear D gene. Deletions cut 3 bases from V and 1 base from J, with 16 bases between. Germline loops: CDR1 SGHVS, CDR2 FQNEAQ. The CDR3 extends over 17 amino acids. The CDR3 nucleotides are TGTGCCAGCAGCTTCGTAGAGGTGTTTGGGTCCTACAATGAGCAGTTCTTC. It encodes CASSFVEVFGSYNEQFF.

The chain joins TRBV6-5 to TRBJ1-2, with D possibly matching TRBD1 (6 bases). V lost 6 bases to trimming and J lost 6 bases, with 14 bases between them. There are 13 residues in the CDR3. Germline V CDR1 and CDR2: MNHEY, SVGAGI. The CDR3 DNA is TGTGCCAGCAGAACTACAGGGACCCATGGCTACACCTTC. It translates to CASRTTGTHGYTF.

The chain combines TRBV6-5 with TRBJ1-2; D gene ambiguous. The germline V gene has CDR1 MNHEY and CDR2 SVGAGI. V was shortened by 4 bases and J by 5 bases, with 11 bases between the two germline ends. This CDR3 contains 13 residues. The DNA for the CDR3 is TGTGCCAGCAGTTCGCCGCCGCTATATGGCTACACCTTC. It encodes CASSSPPLYGYTF.

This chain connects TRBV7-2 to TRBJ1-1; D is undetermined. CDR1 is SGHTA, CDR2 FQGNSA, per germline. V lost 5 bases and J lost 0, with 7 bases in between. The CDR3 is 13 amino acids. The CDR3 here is CASSPRLNTEAFF. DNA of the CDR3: TGTGCCAGCAGCCCTCGTCTGAACACTGAAGCTTTCTTT.

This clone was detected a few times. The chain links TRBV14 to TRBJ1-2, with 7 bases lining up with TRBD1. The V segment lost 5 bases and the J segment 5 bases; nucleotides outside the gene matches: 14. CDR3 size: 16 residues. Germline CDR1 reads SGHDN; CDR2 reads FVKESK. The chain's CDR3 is CASSGTLGQDDYGYTF. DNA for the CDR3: TGTGCCAGCAGCGGAACCTTAGGACAGGATGATTATGGCTACACCTTC.

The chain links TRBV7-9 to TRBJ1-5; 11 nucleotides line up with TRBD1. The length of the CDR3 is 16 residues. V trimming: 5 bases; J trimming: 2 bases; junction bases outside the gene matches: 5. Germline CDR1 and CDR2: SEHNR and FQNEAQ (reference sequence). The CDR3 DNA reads TGTGCCAGCAGCCCGTGGACAGGGGGCGGCAATCAGCCCCAGCATTTT. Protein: CASSPWTGGGNQPQHF. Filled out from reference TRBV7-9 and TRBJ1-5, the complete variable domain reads DTGVSQNPRHKITKRGQNVTFRCDPISEHNRLYWYRQTLGQGPEFLTYFQNEAQLEKSRLLSDRFSAERPKGSFSTLEIQRTEQGDSAMYLCASSPWTGGGNQPQHFGDGTRLSIL.

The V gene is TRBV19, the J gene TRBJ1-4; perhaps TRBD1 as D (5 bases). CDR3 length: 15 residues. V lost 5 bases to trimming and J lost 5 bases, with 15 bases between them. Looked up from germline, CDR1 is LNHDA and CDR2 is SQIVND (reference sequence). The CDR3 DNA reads TGTGCCAGTAGTCCGCTGGGGTGGACAAATGAAAAACTGTTTTTT. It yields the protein CASSPLGWTNEKLFF.

The CDR3 protein is CASSPQAGVNEKLFF. CDR3 in DNA: TGCGCCAGCAGCCCACAGGCAGGAGTTAATGAAAAACTGTTTTTT. The V call is TRBV4-1, the J call TRBJ1-4, with TRBD1 as a possible D gene (5 bases). The CDR3 is 15 amino acids. V was pared by 4 bases and J by 4 bases, with 13 bases between. The germline V gene encodes CDR1 MGHRA and CDR2 YSYEKL.